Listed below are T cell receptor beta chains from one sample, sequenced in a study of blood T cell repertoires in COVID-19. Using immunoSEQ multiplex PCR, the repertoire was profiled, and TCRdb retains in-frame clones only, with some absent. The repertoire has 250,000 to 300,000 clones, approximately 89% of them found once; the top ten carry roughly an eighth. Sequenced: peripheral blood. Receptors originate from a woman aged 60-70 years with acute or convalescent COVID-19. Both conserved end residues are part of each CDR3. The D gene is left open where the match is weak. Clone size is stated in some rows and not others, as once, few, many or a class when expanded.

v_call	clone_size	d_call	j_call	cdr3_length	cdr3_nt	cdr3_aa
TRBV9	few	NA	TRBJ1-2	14	TGTGCCAGCAGCGTAGCTTTAAGCAACTATGGCTACACCTTC	CASSVALSNYGYTF
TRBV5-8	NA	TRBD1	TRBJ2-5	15	TGTGCCAGCAGCTTGGGACAGGGGGGAGAAGAGACCCAGTACTTC	CASSLGQGGEETQYF
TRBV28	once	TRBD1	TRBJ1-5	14	TGTGCCAGCAGAAGGACAGGGGGTAATCAGCCCCAGCATTTT	CASRRTGGNQPQHF
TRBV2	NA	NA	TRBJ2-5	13	TGTGCCAGCAGGGCCTCTTGGCAAGAGACCCAGTACTTC	CASRASWQETQYF
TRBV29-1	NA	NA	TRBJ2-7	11	TGCAGCGTTCTGACAGACTACGAGCAGTACTTC	CSVLTDYEQYF
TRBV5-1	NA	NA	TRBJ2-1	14	TGCGCCAGCAGCTTCCTAGCGCAAGACAATGAGCAGTTCTTC	CASSFLAQDNEQFF
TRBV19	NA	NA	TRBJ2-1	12	TGTGCCAGTAGTACATCAGGGGTTGAGCAGTTCTTC	CASSTSGVEQFF
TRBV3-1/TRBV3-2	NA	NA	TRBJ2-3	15	TGTGCCAGCAGCCAAGGCTACTCTCGCACAGATACGCAGTATTTT	CASSQGYSRTDTQYF
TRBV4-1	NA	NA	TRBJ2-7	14	TGCGCCAGCAGCCAAGAACATAGGGGCTACGAGCAGTACTTC	CASSQEHRGYEQYF
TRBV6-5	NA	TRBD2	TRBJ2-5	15	TGTGCCAGCAGTTATACTAGCGGGTCCCAAGAGACCCAGTACTTC	CASSYTSGSQETQYF
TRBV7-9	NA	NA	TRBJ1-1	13	TGTGCCAGCATCCCCGGGGGGTGGGCTGAAGCTTTCTTT	CASIPGGWAEAFF
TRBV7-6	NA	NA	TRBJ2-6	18	TGTGCCAGCAGCTTAATTCAGGGCGGATCTCCTGGGGCCAACGTCCTGACTTTC	CASSLIQGGSPGANVLTF
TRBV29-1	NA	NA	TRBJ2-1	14	TGCAGCGTTGAAGTGGAGGGGGCAGTTTATGAGCAGTTCTTC	CSVEVEGAVYEQFF
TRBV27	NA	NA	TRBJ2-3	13	TGTGCCAGCAGTTACCAGGGGACAGATACGCAGTATTTT	CASSYQGTDTQYF
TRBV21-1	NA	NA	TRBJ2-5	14	TGTGCCAGCAGCAACGACAGGGGACGGGAGACCCAGTACTTC	CASSNDRGRETQYF
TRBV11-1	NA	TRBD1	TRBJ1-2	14	TGTGCCAGCAGCTTAGCAGGACAGGGTGCCGGCTACACCTTC	CASSLAGQGAGYTF
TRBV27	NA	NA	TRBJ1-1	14	TGTGCCAGCAGTTTACTCAGACAGAACACTGAAGCTTTCTTT	CASSLLRQNTEAFF
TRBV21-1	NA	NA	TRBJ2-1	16	TGTGCCAGCAGCAAAGGCCGCCTAGCGGGACGAGTCCAGCAGTTCTTC	CASSKGRLAGRVQQFF
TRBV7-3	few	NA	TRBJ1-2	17	TGTGCCAGCAGCTTAATGGGGGGGAACTCCGCTAACTATGGCTACACCTTC	CASSLMGGNSANYGYTF
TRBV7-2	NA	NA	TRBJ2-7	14	TGTGCCAGCAGCTTAGCGCTGAGAGTTGGCGAGCAGTACTTC	CASSLALRVGEQYF
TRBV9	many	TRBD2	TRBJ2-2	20	TGTGCCAGCAGCGTAGCCCCTGGGACTAGCGGGAGGGCGAACACCGGGGAGCTGTTTTTT	CASSVAPGTSGRANTGELFF
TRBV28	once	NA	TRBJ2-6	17	TGTGCCAGCAGTTCTCAGGGAGGAGGGTCTGGGGCCAACGTCCTGACTTTC	CASSSQGGGSGANVLTF
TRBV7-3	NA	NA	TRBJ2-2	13	TGTGCCAGCAGCGCGGTTGGGACCGGGGAGCTGTTTTTT	CASSAVGTGELFF
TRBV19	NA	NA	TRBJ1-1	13	TGTGCCAGTAGTCTACAGCAGAACACTGAAGCTTTCTTT	CASSLQQNTEAFF
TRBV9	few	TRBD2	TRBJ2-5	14	TGTGCCAGCAGCGGGCGGGGGGCCCGCGGGACCCAGTACTTC	CASSGRGARGTQYF
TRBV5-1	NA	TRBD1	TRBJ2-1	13	TGCGCCAGCAGCCGGACAGGGGCGAATGAGCAGTTCTTC	CASSRTGANEQFF
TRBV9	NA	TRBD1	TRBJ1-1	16	TGTGCCAGCAGCGACTCCCTCACAGGGGGTGTTACTGAAGCTTTCTTT	CASSDSLTGGVTEAFF
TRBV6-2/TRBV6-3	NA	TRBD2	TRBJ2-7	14	TGTGCCAGCAGTTACAAGCGGGAGGGCTACGAGCAGTACTTC	CASSYKREGYEQYF
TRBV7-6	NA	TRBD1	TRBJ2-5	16	TGTGCCAGCAGCTTAGGAGGGACAGGGGGCGCAGGGACCCAGTACTTC	CASSLGGTGGAGTQYF
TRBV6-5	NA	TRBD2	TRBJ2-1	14	TGTGCCAGCAGTAGCGGGAGGGCCTCCGGTGAGCAGTTCTTC	CASSSGRASGEQFF
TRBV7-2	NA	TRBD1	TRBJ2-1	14	TGTGCCAGCAGCCAACAAACAGGGGGCGGCGAGAAGTTCTTC	CASSQQTGGGEKFF
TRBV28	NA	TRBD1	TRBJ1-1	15	TGTGCCAGCAGTTCTCTTGACAGGGGGAACACTGAAGCTTTCTTT	CASSSLDRGNTEAFF
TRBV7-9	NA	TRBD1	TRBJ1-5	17	TGTGCCAGCAGCTTAGGAGAGGGACAGGGTGGCAATCAGCCCCAGCATTTT	CASSLGEGQGGNQPQHF
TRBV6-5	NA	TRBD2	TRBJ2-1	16	TGTGCCAGCAGTTACTCTATGGCGGGGGGGTACAATGAGCAGTTCTTC	CASSYSMAGGYNEQFF
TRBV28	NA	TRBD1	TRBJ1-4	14	TGTGCCAGCAGGGGGTTTCAGGGGGAAGAAAAACTGTTTTTT	CASRGFQGEEKLFF
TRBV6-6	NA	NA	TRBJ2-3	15	TGTGCCAGCAGTTACTCCCGACCCGGGACAGATACGCAGTATTTT	CASSYSRPGTDTQYF
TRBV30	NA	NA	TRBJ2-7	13	TGTGCCTGGACAGGGCAGAGCTCCTACGAGCAGTACTTC	CAWTGQSSYEQYF
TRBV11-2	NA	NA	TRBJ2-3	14	TGTGCCAGCAGCTTAGTGAGACTCCCAGATACGCAGTATTTT	CASSLVRLPDTQYF
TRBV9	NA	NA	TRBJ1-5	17	TGTGCCAGCAGCGTAGGACAGGTTACCACCAGCAATCAGCCCCAGCATTTT	CASSVGQVTTSNQPQHF
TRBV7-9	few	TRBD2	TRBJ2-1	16	TGTGCCAGCAGCTTCATGTCCGGGGGGTCCTACAATGAGCAGTTCTTC	CASSFMSGGSYNEQFF
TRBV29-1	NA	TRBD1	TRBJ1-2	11	TGCAGCGTTTGGACAGGGGATGGCTACACCTTC	CSVWTGDGYTF
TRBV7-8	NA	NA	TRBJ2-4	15	TGTGCCAGCAGCTCCCTAGGGGGGGGTCCGAACATTCAGTACTTC	CASSSLGGGPNIQYF
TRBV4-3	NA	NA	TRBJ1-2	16	TGCGCCAGCAGCCAAGAGGGGAACAGGGTGGGCTATGGCTACACCTTC	CASSQEGNRVGYGYTF
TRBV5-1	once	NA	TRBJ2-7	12	TGCGCCAGCAGCGTTCAGGGCGACGAGCAGTACTTC	CASSVQGDEQYF
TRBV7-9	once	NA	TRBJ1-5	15	TGTGCCAGCAGCTTAATTGGGCAGGGCAATCAGCCCCAGCATTTT	CASSLIGQGNQPQHF
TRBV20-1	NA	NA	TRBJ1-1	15	TGCAGTGCTAGTAATAAACGGGACACGAACACTGAAGCTTTCTTT	CSASNKRDTNTEAFF
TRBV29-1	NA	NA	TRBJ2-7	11	TGCAGCGTTGAAGAACGGGACGAGCAGTACTTC	CSVEERDEQYF
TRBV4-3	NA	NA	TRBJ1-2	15	TGCGCCAGCAGCCTCGAAGGGGCGCCTAGCTATGGCTACACCTTC	CASSLEGAPSYGYTF